The present entry profiles one T cell receptor (beta chain) with its context. Its target is unknown. Reverse transcription of about 0.45 to 1 ug RNA was performed with random hexamers. immunoSEQ multiplex PCR amplified TCR beta CDR3 across 54 Vbeta, 13 Jbeta. In TCRdb, the immunoSEQ multiplex PCR reads were re-called with MiXCR into one record per CDR3 protein. This sample has about 180,000 distinct CDR3 sequences, with about 95% found just once. This entry is derived from a study of CD8 T cells in Susac syndrome. Study-level points and caveats: TCR sequencing and HLA analysis covered a relatively small number of individuals.

Deletions cut 3 bases from V and 0 bases from J, with 7 bases between. Germline V gene lookup returns CDR1 MDHEN and CDR2 SYDVKM. The length of the CDR3 is 14 residues. Sequencing of TCR beta drew on CD8+ and CD4+ T cells from blood. Negative isolation yielded CD4+ and CD8+ T cells, and FACS enriched TEMRA cells. The sequence derives from a human donor with multiple sclerosis. What was sequenced was CD8+ T cells from PBMCs. The rearrangement joins TRBV28 to TRBJ2-3; D gene unclear. The CDR3 loop is CASSFTSSTDTQYF. The CDR3 bases are TGTGCCAGCAGTTTTACCAGTAGCACAGATACGCAGTATTTT. Full variable domain (rest looked up from reference TRBV28 and TRBJ2-3): DVKVTQSSRYLVKRTGEKVFLECVQDMDHENMFWYRQDPGLGLRLIYFSYDVKMKEKGDIPEGYSVSREKKERFSLILESASTNQTSMYLCASSFTSSTDTQYFGPGTRLTVL.